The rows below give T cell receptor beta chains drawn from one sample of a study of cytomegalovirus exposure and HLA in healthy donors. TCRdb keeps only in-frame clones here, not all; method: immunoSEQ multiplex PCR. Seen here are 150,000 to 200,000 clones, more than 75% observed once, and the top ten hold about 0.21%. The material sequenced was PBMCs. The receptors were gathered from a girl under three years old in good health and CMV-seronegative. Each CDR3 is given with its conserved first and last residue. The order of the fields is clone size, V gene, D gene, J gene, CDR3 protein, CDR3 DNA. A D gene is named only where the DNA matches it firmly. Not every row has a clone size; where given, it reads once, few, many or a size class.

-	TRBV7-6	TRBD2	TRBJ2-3	CASSLASGGLAGIRDTQYF	TGTGCCAGCAGCTTAGCATCGGGAGGACTAGCGGGGATCAGGGATACGCAGTATTTT
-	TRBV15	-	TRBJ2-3	CATSRDADSGYSTDTQYF	TGTGCCACCAGCAGAGACGCCGACAGTGGCTATAGCACAGATACGCAGTATTTT
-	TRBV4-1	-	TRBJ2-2	CASSQGGQNTGELFF	TGCGCCAGCAGCCAAGGTGGACAGAACACCGGGGAGCTGTTTTTT
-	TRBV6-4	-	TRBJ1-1	CASSRQRNTEAFF	TGTGCCAGCAGTCGACAGAGGAACACTGAAGCTTTCTTT
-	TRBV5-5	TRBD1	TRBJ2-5	CASSFNRGVETQYF	TGTGCCAGCAGCTTCAACAGGGGGGTGGAGACCCAGTACTTC
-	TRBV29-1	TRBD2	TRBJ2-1	CSVDGLAGNNEQFF	TGCAGCGTTGATGGGCTAGCGGGAAACAATGAGCAGTTCTTC
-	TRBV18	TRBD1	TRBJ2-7	CASSPPDRVGEQYF	TGTGCCAGCTCACCCCCGGACAGGGTGGGCGAGCAGTACTTC
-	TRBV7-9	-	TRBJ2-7	CASSPRRQLQGVASYEQYF	TGTGCCAGCAGCCCCCGAAGACAACTCCAGGGTGTTGCATCCTACGAGCAGTACTTC
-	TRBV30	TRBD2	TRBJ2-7	CAWRGIGTSGGAVQYF	TGTGCCTGGAGGGGAATCGGGACTAGCGGGGGGGCCGTGCAGTACTTC
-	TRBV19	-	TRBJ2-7	CASSYGLSYEQYF	TGTGCCAGTAGTTACGGGTTGTCCTACGAGCAGTACTTC
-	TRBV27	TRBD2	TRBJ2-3	CASSPTWGAGGYYTQYF	TGTGCCAGCAGTCCGACCTGGGGGGCGGGAGGCTACTATACGCAGTATTTT
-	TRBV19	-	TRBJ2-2	CASNSRPLGTGELFF	TGTGCCAGTAATTCCAGACCCCTAGGTACCGGGGAGCTGTTTTTT
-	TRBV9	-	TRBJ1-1	CASSAQGSMNTEAFF	TGTGCCAGCAGCGCCCAGGGCTCCATGAACACTGAAGCTTTCTTT
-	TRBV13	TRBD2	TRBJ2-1	CASRRPGLALYNEQFF	TGTGCCAGCAGGCGTCCGGGACTAGCGTTATACAATGAGCAGTTCTTC
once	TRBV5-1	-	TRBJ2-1	CASSLEILALDNEQFF	TGCGCCAGCAGCTTGGAAATTCTAGCTCTCGACAATGAGCAGTTCTTC
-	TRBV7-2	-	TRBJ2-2	CASSLPFISLRGTGELFF	TGTGCCAGCAGCTTACCTTTTATAAGCCTCAGGGGAACCGGGGAGCTGTTTTTT
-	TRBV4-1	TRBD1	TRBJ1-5	CASSPGQGKQPQHF	TGCGCCAGCAGCCCAGGACAGGGAAAACAGCCCCAGCATTTT
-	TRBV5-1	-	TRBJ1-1	CASTGGMNTEAFF	TGCGCCAGCACGGGGGGGATGAACACTGAAGCTTTCTTT
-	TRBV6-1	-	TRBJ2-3	CASSESHLAADTQYF	TGTGCCAGCAGTGAATCCCACCTGGCGGCAGATACGCAGTATTTT
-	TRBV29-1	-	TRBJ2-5	CSVVLYSRQETQYF	TGCAGCGTTGTACTCTACTCGCGGCAAGAGACCCAGTACTTC
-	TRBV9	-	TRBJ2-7	CASSEDGTYEQYF	TGTGCCAGCAGCGAAGACGGGACCTACGAGCAGTACTTC
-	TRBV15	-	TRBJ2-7	CATSRGRDYEQYF	TGTGCCACCAGCAGAGGCCGGGACTACGAGCAGTACTTC
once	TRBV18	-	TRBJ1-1	CASSPTQINMNTEAFF	TGTGCCAGCTCACCAACCCAGATTAATATGAACACTGAAGCTTTCTTT
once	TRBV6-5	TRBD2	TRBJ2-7	CASSYREGDSEQYF	TGTGCCAGCAGTTACAGGGAGGGTGATTCCGAGCAGTACTTC
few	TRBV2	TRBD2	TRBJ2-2	CASDLAGVTGELFF	TGTGCCAGCGACCTAGCGGGAGTTACCGGGGAGCTGTTTTTT
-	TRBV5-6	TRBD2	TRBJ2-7	CASSSPSKLAGGYEQYF	TGTGCCAGCAGCTCTCCCTCTAAACTAGCGGGAGGTTACGAGCAGTACTTC
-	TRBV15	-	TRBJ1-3	CATSRDRSSGNTIYF	TGTGCCACCAGCAGAGATCGGAGCTCTGGAAACACCATATATTTT
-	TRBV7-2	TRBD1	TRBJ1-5	CASSWTGLDQPQHF	TGTGCCAGCAGCTGGACAGGGTTAGATCAGCCCCAGCATTTT
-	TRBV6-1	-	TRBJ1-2	CASGRSGSDGYTF	TGTGCCAGCGGTCGGAGCGGATCTGATGGCTACACCTTC
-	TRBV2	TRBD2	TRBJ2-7	CASSEGLAGGWWEQYF	TGTGCCAGCAGTGAAGGACTAGCGGGGGGGTGGTGGGAGCAGTACTTC
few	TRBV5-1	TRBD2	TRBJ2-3	CASSLGLAESTDTQYF	TGCGCCAGCAGCTTGGGACTAGCGGAGAGCACAGATACGCAGTATTTT
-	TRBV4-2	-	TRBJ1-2	CASSLEGGNYGYTF	TGTGCCAGCAGCCTCGAGGGAGGAAACTATGGCTACACCTTC
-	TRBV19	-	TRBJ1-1	CASSPLREGNTEAFF	TGTGCCAGTAGTCCCCTTAGGGAGGGGAACACTGAAGCTTTCTTT
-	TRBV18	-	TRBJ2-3	CASSPGPRPPRSQYF	TGTGCCAGCTCACCAGGCCCTAGACCACCTCGAAGCCAGTATTTT
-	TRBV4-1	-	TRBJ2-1	CASRPSPTRVSYNEQFF	TGCGCCAGCAGGCCCTCACCGACTCGCGTCTCCTACAATGAGCAGTTCTTC
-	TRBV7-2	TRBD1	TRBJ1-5	CASSPGTGKRANQPQHF	TGTGCCAGCAGCCCCGGGACAGGAAAGCGGGCAAATCAGCCCCAGCATTTT
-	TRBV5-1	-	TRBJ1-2	CASSFAGAEGYTF	TGCGCCAGCAGCTTCGCAGGGGCGGAAGGCTACACCTTC
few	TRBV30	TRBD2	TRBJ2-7	CASGTSGSYEQYF	TGTGCCAGCGGGACTAGCGGTTCCTACGAGCAGTACTTC
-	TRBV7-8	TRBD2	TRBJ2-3	CASSLSGRADTQYF	TGTGCCAGCAGCTTAAGCGGGAGGGCAGATACGCAGTATTTT
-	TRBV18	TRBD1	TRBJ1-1	CASSPSQDRGGFF	TGTGCCAGCTCACCATCGCAGGACAGGGGAGGTTTCTTT
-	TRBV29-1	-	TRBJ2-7	CSVGVQGRAHEQYF	TGCAGCGTTGGAGTACAGGGTAGGGCCCACGAGCAGTACTTC
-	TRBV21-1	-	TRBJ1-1	CASSRSRGRDHTEAFF	TGTGCCAGCAGCCGCTCCAGGGGGCGCGACCACACTGAAGCTTTCTTT
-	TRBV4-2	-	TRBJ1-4	CASSQGQVGEKLFF	TGTGCCAGCAGCCAAGGTCAGGTTGGAGAAAAACTGTTTTTT
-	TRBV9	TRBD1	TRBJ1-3	CASSVSGTGELLSGNTIYF	TGTGCCAGCAGCGTTTCCGGGACAGGGGAGTTATTATCTGGAAACACCATATATTTT
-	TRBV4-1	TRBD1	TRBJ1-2	CASSQPTGANYGYTF	TGCGCCAGCAGCCAACCAACAGGGGCTAACTATGGCTACACCTTC
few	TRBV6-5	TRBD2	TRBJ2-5	CASSYFGGLGETQYF	TGTGCCAGCAGTTACTTCGGGGGGTTGGGGGAGACCCAGTACTTC
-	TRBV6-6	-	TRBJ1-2	CASTGQRGYGYTF	TGTGCCAGCACGGGTCAGCGGGGCTATGGCTACACCTTC
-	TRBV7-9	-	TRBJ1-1	CASSLASEAFF	TGTGCCAGCAGCTTAGCCTCTGAAGCTTTCTTT
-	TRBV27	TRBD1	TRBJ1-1	CASRRVPGQGGHTEAFF	TGTGCCAGCAGAAGAGTTCCGGGACAGGGGGGGCACACTGAAGCTTTCTTT
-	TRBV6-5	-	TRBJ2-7	CASSYSDGQSSYEQYF	TGTGCCAGCAGTTACTCGGACGGACAGAGCTCCTACGAGCAGTACTTC
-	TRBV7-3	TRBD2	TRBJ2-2	CASSRQGLASTGELFF	TGTGCCAGCAGCAGGCAGGGACTAGCGTCTACCGGGGAGCTGTTTTTT
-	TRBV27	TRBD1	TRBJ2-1	CASSTPGQLYNEQFF	TGTGCCAGCAGTACTCCGGGACAGTTGTACAATGAGCAGTTCTTC
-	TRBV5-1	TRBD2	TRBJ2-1	CASSWVSGNHYNEQFF	TGCGCCAGCAGCTGGGTCAGCGGGAATCACTACAATGAGCAGTTCTTC
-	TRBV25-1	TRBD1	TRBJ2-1	CASRGGDEQFF	TGTGCCAGCAGAGGGGGCGATGAGCAGTTCTTC
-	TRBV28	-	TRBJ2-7	CASSLRPSSAEQYF	TGTGCCAGCAGTTTAAGGCCTAGTTCAGCCGAGCAGTACTTC
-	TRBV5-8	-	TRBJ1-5	CASSSGGAGRHQPQHF	TGTGCCAGCAGCTCGGGAGGTGCAGGGCGCCATCAGCCCCAGCATTTT
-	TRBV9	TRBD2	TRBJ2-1	CASSVASGYLHEQFF	TGTGCCAGCAGCGTAGCTAGCGGGTACCTCCATGAGCAGTTCTTC
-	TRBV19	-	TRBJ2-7	CASSNGGGLTYEQYF	TGTGCCAGTAGTAATGGCGGGGGCCTTACCTACGAGCAGTACTTC
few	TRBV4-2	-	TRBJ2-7	CASSQAAAYEQYF	TGTGCCAGCAGCCAGGCTGCGGCCTACGAGCAGTACTTC